The 14 T cell receptor beta chains listed next were all sequenced from one sample in a study of Ad26.COV2.S vaccination and SARS-CoV-2 variants. Only in-frame clones appear in the TCRdb table, and some are missing; sequencing was by immunoSEQ multiplex PCR. The data hold hundreds of thousands of clones, with 80% to 90% observed a single time. Treatment specified: roughly 19 received Ad26.COV2.S at low or high dose, single or two shots; about five received placebo; per-sample allocation not given. Sampling took place 63 days after the first vaccine or placebo injection. The sample in question was peripheral blood, obtained in a trial of Ad26.COV2.S vaccine versus placebo. The origin of the receptors is a person between 18 and 65 years old who received the Ad26.COV2.S COVID-19 vaccine or a placebo.

V gene TRBV10-3 combines with J gene TRBJ2-2, with TRBD2 matching over 7 bases. Per germline, CDR1 ENHRY and CDR2 SYGVKD. V lost 6 bases, J lost 5 bases, and 15 bases stayed unmatched. CDR3 length: 17 amino acids. The CDR3 DNA reads as TGTGCCATCAGCCCCCACCGGGACTACCCGAGGACCGGGGAGCTGTTTTTT. Its translation: CAISPHRDYPRTGELFF.

The chain couples TRBV6-6 to TRBJ2-1, with D perhaps TRBD1 or TRBD2 (5 bases each). This CDR3 is built from 15 residues. The V and J ends lost 5 bases and 2 bases respectively, with 13 bases between them. Germline-derived CDR1 and CDR2 are MNHNY and SVGAGI (reference sequence). DNA for the CDR3: TGTGCCAGCAGTCCCGGGACGACAGCCTACAATGAGCAGTTCTTC. Protein product: CASSPGTTAYNEQFF.

The chain joins TRBV5-4 to TRBJ1-2; no firm D call. Germline assignment: CDR1 SGHNT and CDR2 YYREEE (reference sequence). This CDR3 has 14 amino acids. With 0 bases removed from V and 5 bases from J, the gap between germline ends came to 11 bases. The CDR3 here is CASSLARQVYGYTF. DNA for the CDR3: TGTGCCAGCAGCTTGGCCCGGCAGGTGTATGGCTACACCTTC.

The J gene is TRBJ2-7, the V gene TRBV5-6; the D gene is possibly TRBD2 (5 bases). V gave up 7 bases and J gave up 2 bases, with 13 bases separating them. The length of the CDR3 is 13 residues. Germline V gene data show CDR1 as SGHDT and CDR2 as YYEEEE. CDR3 loop: CASSGNGPYEQYF. CDR3 nucleotide sequence: TGTGCCAGCTCGGGGAACGGCCCCTACGAGCAGTACTTC.

This rearrangement joins TRBV3-1 (or the pseudogene TRBV3-2) to TRBJ2-3; D unclear. The CDR3 runs 11 residues. V lost 5 bases and J lost 4, with 4 bases in between. The germline V gene encodes CDR1 LGHDT and CDR2 YNNKEL (reference sequence). CDR3 in amino acids: CASSSSDTQYF. The CDR3 nucleotides read TGTGCCAGCAGCTCATCAGATACGCAGTATTTT.

The chain links TRBV2 to TRBJ1-4, with TRBD1 identical over 8 bases. Germline V lookup: CDR1 SNHLY, CDR2 FYNNEI. The CDR3 runs 14 residues. V gave up 3 bases and J gave up 6 bases; unmatched junction bases: 3. In DNA form, the CDR3 reads TGTGCCAGCAGTGACAGGGGGCGAGATGAAAAACTGTTTTTT. It codes for CASSDRGRDEKLFF.

The V call is TRBV5-6, the J call TRBJ1-1; the D gene is possibly TRBD1 (5 bases). The CDR3 has 16 amino acids. Deletions cut 3 bases from V and 0 bases from J, with 15 bases between. The germline gives CDR1 SGHDT, CDR2 YYEEEE. The CDR3 sequence: CASSWGSPGMNTEAFF. Written as DNA, the CDR3 is TGTGCCAGCAGCTGGGGGTCCCCGGGGATGAACACTGAAGCTTTCTTT.

Only a few counts were recorded for this clone. The chain carries TRBV7-2 and TRBJ1-2, with D possibly being TRBD1 (6 bases). V was shortened by 3 bases and J by 6 bases, with 11 bases between the two germline ends. Germline V CDR1 and CDR2: SGHTA, FQGNSA. The CDR3 spans 13 residues. The CDR3 sequence: CASSLAGAHGYTF. For the CDR3, the DNA is TGTGCCAGCAGCTTGGCGGGGGCGCATGGCTACACCTTC.

The chain uses TRBV4-1 and TRBJ1-1; D ambiguous. CDR1 is MGHRA, CDR2 YSYEKL, per germline. V shed 3 bases and J shed 1 base, with 6 bases lying between them. The CDR3 spans 13 residues. CDR3 in amino acids: CASSHGPNTEAFF. CDR3 DNA: TGCGCCAGCAGCCATGGACCGAACACTGAAGCTTTCTTT.

The chain carries TRBV5-8 and TRBJ1-2; tentatively, D is TRBD1 (5 bases). Germline-derived CDR1 and CDR2 are SGHTS and YDEGEE. The CDR3 contains 15 residues. V was pared by 4 bases and J by 2 bases, with 15 bases between. Here the CDR3 reads CASSPGLTANYGYTF. CDR3 coding DNA: TGTGCCAGCAGCCCGGGCCTGACAGCGAACTATGGCTACACCTTC.

The rearrangement joins TRBV7-2 to TRBJ2-1, with 15 bases lining up with TRBD2. Germline V CDR1 and CDR2: SGHTA, FQGNSA. The V gene end was trimmed by 5 bases and the J gene end by 7 bases; junction bases not matched to a gene: 9. This CDR3 spans 17 amino acids. CDR3 region: CASSPWTSGRGDNEQFF. CDR3 bases: TGTGCCAGCAGCCCTTGGACTAGCGGGAGGGGTGATAATGAGCAGTTCTTC.

The rearrangement joins TRBV5-1 to TRBJ1-3; unclear D gene. V was cut by 1 base and J by 0 bases, with 8 bases left in between. Germline CDR1 SGHRS, CDR2 YFSETQ. The CDR3 has 15 residues. The CDR3 reads CASSLIDPSGNTIYF. The DNA of the CDR3 is TGCGCCAGCAGCTTGATCGACCCCTCTGGAAACACCATATATTTT.

This rearrangement joins TRBV5-4 to TRBJ2-4; TRBD1 agrees at 10 bases. The germline V gene has CDR1 SGHNT and CDR2 YYREEE (reference sequence). V lost 4 bases and J lost 3; bases outside the gene matches: 7. The CDR3 is 16 residues long. The chain's CDR3 is CASSTGQGLGKNIQYF. CDR3 nucleotide sequence: TGTGCCAGCAGCACGGGACAGGGGTTGGGCAAAAACATTCAGTACTTC.

With regard to this clone: Different DNA sequences within this sample yield the same CDR3. The chain uses TRBV11-2 and TRBJ1-1; D is perhaps TRBD1 (6 bases). The V end was cut by 4 bases, the J end by 5 bases, with 14 bases between. CDR3 size: 14 residues. The germline V gene encodes CDR1 SGHAT and CDR2 FQNNGV. The CDR3 DNA sequence: TGTGCCAGCAGCTCCCCCCGGGGGCGAACTGAAGCTTTCTTT. Protein: CASSSPRGRTEAFF.